These 11 T cell receptor beta chains originate from one sample sequenced in a study of beta chain features in type 1 diabetes. General study findings and limits: A moderate, significant TCRB CDR3 shortening appeared in type 1 diabetes across four CD4+ subsets.

The antigens these receptors bind are not known. Expressed TCRB transcripts were sequenced because the isolated RNA had all been reverse transcribed beforehand. Measured with immunoSEQ multiplex PCR; TCRdb has only the in-frame clones, and not every one. The table includes fewer than 350,000 clones, approximately 16% detected once. Sequencing was performed on naive CD4+ T cells from blood. The receptors stem from a man younger than 30 with type 1 diabetes.

This clone has more than one count but fewer than ten. The chain is built from TRBV29-1 and TRBJ2-2; 9 bases are a match to TRBD1. V trimming: 6 bases; J trimming: 2 bases; junction bases outside the gene matches: 4. CDR3 length equals 14 residues. Germline CDR1 SQVTM, CDR2 ANQGSEA. Here the CDR3 reads CSVRDRVNTGELFF. The CDR3 DNA reads as TGCAGCGTCCGGGACAGGGTTAACACCGGGGAGCTGTTTTTT.

The chain joins TRBV19 to TRBJ1-4, with 7 bases aligning to TRBD1. Germline values: CDR1 LNHDA, CDR2 SQIVND (reference sequence). V gave up 1 base and J gave up 5 bases; unmatched junction bases: 7. The CDR3 is 16 residues long. The CDR3 loop reads CASSIAPGQPNEKLFF. In DNA, the CDR3 is TGTGCCAGTAGTATAGCTCCGGGACAGCCAAATGAAAAACTGTTTTTT.

The V call is TRBV7-2, the J call TRBJ2-5; TRBD2 matches at 7 bases. V shed 9 bases, J shed 5 bases, and the junction held 12 bases outside the gene matches. From germline, CDR1 is SGHTA and CDR2 FQGNSA. CDR3 size: 14 residues. For the CDR3, the DNA is TGTGCCAGTCCTTCAGCGGGGAACCGGGAGACCCAGTACTTC. Residues: CASPSAGNRETQYF.

In its sample, this clone was seen a few times. The rearrangement uses TRBV29-1 and TRBJ2-1; 10 bases are shared with TRBD2. V trimming: 3 bases; J trimming: 9 bases; junction bases outside the gene matches: 11. The germline CDR1 and CDR2 sequences are SQVTM and ANQGSEA. This CDR3 contains 15 residues. This CDR3 is CSVDPGLAISSEQFF. The CDR3 DNA reads as TGCAGCGTTGACCCGGGACTAGCGATTTCAAGTGAGCAGTTCTTC.

As regards this clone: An end of the junction differs from the germline gene, which may be a read error. The V call is TRBV6-1, the J call TRBJ1-2, with D hard to call. In germline, CDR1 is MNHNS, CDR2 SASEGT. The CDR3 spans 12 residues. CDR3 nucleotide sequence: TGTGCCAGCAGCCCTTTGCTGGCGGTTGGGAGCTTC. Translation gives CASSPLLAVGSF.

This clone was observed a few times. J is TRBJ2-1 and V is TRBV7-9; D may be TRBD1 (6 bases). The CDR3 contains 16 residues. V was pared by 5 bases and J by 5 bases, with 19 bases between. CDR1 is SEHNR and CDR2 is FQNEAQ in the germline V gene (reference sequence). The DNA for the CDR3 is TGTGCCAGCAGCCCGGGCAGGGGTTTATTGGACAATGAGCAGTTCTTC. Translating gives CASSPGRGLLDNEQFF.

As DNA, the CDR3 is TGCAGCGTTGAGGGGCGACTAGCGGGGCGGAAAGAGACCCAGTACTTC. Translation gives CSVEGRLAGRKETQYF. The chain employs TRBV29-1 and TRBJ2-5, with 11 bases aligning to TRBD2. CDR1 and CDR2 from the germline V gene are SQVTM and ANQGSEA. This CDR3 has 16 residues. V was pared by 3 bases and J by 3 bases, with 9 bases of the junction left unmatched.

This clone was seen more than once but under ten times. The chain employs TRBV9 and TRBJ2-5, with D uncertain. V was trimmed by 0 bases and J by 6 bases, leaving 9 bases between them. Germline-derived CDR1 and CDR2 are SGDLS and YYNGEE. The CDR3 loop spans 13 amino acids. The CDR3 spells CASSVDGLQTQYF. The CDR3 DNA reads as TGTGCCAGCAGCGTAGATGGCCTGCAGACCCAGTACTTC.

The V gene is TRBV7-9, the J gene TRBJ2-1; maybe TRBD2 (7 bases). CDR1 is SEHNR, CDR2 FQNEAQ, per germline (reference sequence). Trimming took off 8 bases at V and 0 bases at J, with 14 bases between the two ends. The CDR3 consists of 15 residues. The CDR3 DNA is TGTGCCAGCCTCAGGGGCGGGAGCTCCTACAATGAGCAGTTCTTC. Protein product: CASLRGGSSYNEQFF.

Only a few counts were recorded for this clone. The CDR3 nucleotides read TGTGCCAGCAGTGGGGACAGGACGGCTTACGAGCAGTACTTC. This sequence encodes CASSGDRTAYEQYF. This chain links TRBV27 with TRBJ2-7; 8 nucleotides line up with TRBD1. Trimming removed 5 bases from V and 4 bases from J; junction bases left unmatched: 7. This CDR3 spans 14 amino acids. The V gene's germline CDR1 is MNHEY and CDR2 SMNVEV (reference sequence).

This clone has more than one count but fewer than ten. The chain is built from TRBV4-2 and TRBJ2-7; D unresolved. V gave up 4 bases and J gave up 3 bases, with 4 bases separating them. Looked up from germline, CDR1 is LGHNA and CDR2 is YNFKEQ. There are 11 residues in the CDR3. The DNA of the CDR3 is TGTGCCAGCAGCCTCAACTACGAGCAGTACTTC. Amino acids: CASSLNYEQYF.